The clone carrying this T cell receptor (beta chain) appeared many times. From RNA transcripts, TCR beta CDR3 regions were amplified. RT-PCR in the first round (using the HTBI primer set) targeted the TCR CDR3. TCRdb passed the multiplex PCR reads through MiXCR, listing each CDR3 protein once. Among approximately 330,000 distinct CDR3 sequences listed, roughly 18% were seen once. The length of the CDR3 is 12 residues. Germline assignment: CDR1 GTSNPN and CDR2 SVGIG (reference sequence). Trimming took off 2 bases at V and 3 bases at J, with 8 bases between the two ends. This record belongs to a study of T cells in Graves' hyperthyroidism and ophthalmopathy.

The chain couples TRBV30 to TRBJ2-7; unclear D gene. Sequenced input: blood. The TCR was taken from a woman aged 45-59 years with Graves' hyperthyroidism. CDR3: CAWSNNNYEQYF. Written as DNA, the CDR3 is TGTGCCTGGAGTAACAACAACTACGAGCAGTACTTC.